The clone carrying this TCR beta chain showed up just a few times. What it recognizes is unknown. This PCR relied on a set of 60 Vbeta primers and 13 Jbeta primers. The data were produced by immunoSEQ multiplex PCR, yet TCRdb's version contains in-frame clones alone and is incomplete. The table lists around 99,000 clones, 65% to 85% of them singletons. With 2 bases removed from V and 5 bases from J, the gap between germline ends came to 28 bases. The CDR3 sequence is 19 residues long. Germline CDR1 reads MGHRA; CDR2 reads YSYEKL. The data originate from a study of cytomegalovirus exposure and HLA in healthy donors. Study results and caveats: Only CMV serostatus was available as immune exposure information. Most TCR sequences were rare, but some public TCRs occurred in many donors. Per a prior analysis, the majority of TCR beta V segments were productive roughly 87% or roughly 30% of the time.

Specimen: PBMCs. The chain has TRBV4-1 and TRBJ2-7, with D perhaps TRBD2 (5 bases). This TCR derives from a man aged 25 to 45 in good health and CMV-seronegative. For the CDR3, the DNA is TGCGCCAGCAGCCAAAGGTCATCGGCTAGCCCCTATCTCCTGAACGAGCAGTACTTC. The encoded protein is CASSQRSSASPYLLNEQYF.